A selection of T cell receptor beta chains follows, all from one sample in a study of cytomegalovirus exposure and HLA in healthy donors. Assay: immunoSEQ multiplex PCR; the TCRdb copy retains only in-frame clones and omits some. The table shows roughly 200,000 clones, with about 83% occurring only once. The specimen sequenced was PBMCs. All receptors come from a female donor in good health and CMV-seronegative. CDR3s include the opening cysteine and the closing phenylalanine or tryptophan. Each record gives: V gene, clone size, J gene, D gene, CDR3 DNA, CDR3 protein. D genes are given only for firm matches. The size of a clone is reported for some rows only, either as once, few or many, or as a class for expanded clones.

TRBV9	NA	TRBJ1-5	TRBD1	TGTGCCAGCAGCAGGACAGGGGCAGGGGGTCAGCCCCAGCATTTT	CASSRTGAGGQPQHF
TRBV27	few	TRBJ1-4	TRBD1	TGTGCCAGCAGTTTCACAGGGGGCCGGCTAGCTAATGAAAAACTGTTTTTT	CASSFTGGRLANEKLFF
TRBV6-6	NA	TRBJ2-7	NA	TGTGCCAGCAGTTACCAAACCGACAGTTACTACGAGCAGTACTTC	CASSYQTDSYYEQYF
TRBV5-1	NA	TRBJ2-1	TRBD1	TGCGCCAGCAGTTCTGGGTCGCGGGACAGGGGAAATGAGCAGTTCTTC	CASSSGSRDRGNEQFF
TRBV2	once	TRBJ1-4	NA	TGTGCCAGCATCAGGCAGACAGGACGTGAGGAAAAACTGTTTTTT	CASIRQTGREEKLFF
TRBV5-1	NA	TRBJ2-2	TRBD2	TGCGCCAGCAGCTTGGCCCTAGCGGGGCCCGGGGAGCTGTTTTTT	CASSLALAGPGELFF
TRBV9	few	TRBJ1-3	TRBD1	TGTGCCAGCAGTACTTCCTCACAGGGGGCTGGAAACACCATATATTTT	CASSTSSQGAGNTIYF
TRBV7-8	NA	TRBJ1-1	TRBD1	TGTGCCAGCAGCTTCACAGACAGGGGGGGGGTTGAAGCTTTCTTT	CASSFTDRGGVEAFF
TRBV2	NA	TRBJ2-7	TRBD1	TGTGCCAGCAACCCGCCGGGACAGGCGCGCGAGCAGTACTTC	CASNPPGQAREQYF
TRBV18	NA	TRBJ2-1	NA	TGTGCCAGCTCACCACCGGCTCTCTCATTCTCCTACAATGAGCAGTTCTTC	CASSPPALSFSYNEQFF
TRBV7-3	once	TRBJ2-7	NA	TGTGCCAGCAGCTTTTCCCAGGGCGGCGAGCAGTACTTC	CASSFSQGGEQYF
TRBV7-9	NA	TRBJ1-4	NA	TGTGCCAGCAGCTTAGCTTCGGGAAATGAAAAACTGTTTTTT	CASSLASGNEKLFF
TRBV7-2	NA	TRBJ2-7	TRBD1	TGTGCCAGCAGCTTAGAGTCAGGGGGCGCTTACGAGCAGTACTTC	CASSLESGGAYEQYF
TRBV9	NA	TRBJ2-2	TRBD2	TGTGCCAGCAGCCCCCGGGGGGGGGAAGACACCGGGGAGCTGTTTTTT	CASSPRGGEDTGELFF
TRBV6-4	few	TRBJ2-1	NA	TGTGCCAGCAGTGACTGGAGACATGGACAAGGGCAGCAGTTCTTC	CASSDWRHGQGQQFF
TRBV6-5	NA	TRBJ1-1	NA	TGTGCCAGCAGTGGCCGGATGGGAGGGATTGCTGAAGCTTTCTTT	CASSGRMGGIAEAFF
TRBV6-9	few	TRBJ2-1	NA	TGTGCCAGCAGTTACGAGACCGGGGAGGAGGACAATGAGCAGTTCTTC	CASSYETGEEDNEQFF
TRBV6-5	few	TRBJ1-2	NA	TGTGCCAGCAGTTACTTGATACAGGGCAACTATGGCTACACCTTC	CASSYLIQGNYGYTF
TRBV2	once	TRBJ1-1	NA	TGTGCCAGCAGGGAAGGACAGTACGCTCAGCGGAACACTGAAGCTTTCTTT	CASREGQYAQRNTEAFF
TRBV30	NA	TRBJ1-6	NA	TGTGCCTGGAGGTTGGGCTGGAATTCACCCCTCCACTTT	CAWRLGWNSPLHF
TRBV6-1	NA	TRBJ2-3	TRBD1	TGTGCCAGCAGTGAAGCCACAGGGGGCAATACGCAGTATTTT	CASSEATGGNTQYF
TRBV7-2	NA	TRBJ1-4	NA	TGTGCCAGCAGCCCCGACGCGGGAGATGAAAAACTGTTTTTT	CASSPDAGDEKLFF
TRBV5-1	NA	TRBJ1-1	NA	TGCGCCAGCAGCTTGTCAGGGGAGAACACTGAAGCTTTCTTT	CASSLSGENTEAFF
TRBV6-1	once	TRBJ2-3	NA	TGTGCCAGCAGTGAACCGGGACTTAACTCAGATACGCAGTATTTT	CASSEPGLNSDTQYF
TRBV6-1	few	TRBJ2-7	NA	TGTGCCAGCAGTGTTCCATACGAGCAGTACTTC	CASSVPYEQYF
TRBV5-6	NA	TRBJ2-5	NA	TGTGCCAGCAGCCCGCCCGGCGGGACAGAAGAGACCCAGTACTTC	CASSPPGGTEETQYF
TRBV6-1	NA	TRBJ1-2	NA	TGTGCCAGCAGTGAAGGAAGCCACTATGGCTACACCTTC	CASSEGSHYGYTF
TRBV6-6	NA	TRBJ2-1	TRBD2	TGTGCCAGCACCAACGGACTAGCGGGAGGTTACAATGAGCAGTTCTTC	CASTNGLAGGYNEQFF
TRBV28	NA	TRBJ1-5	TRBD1	TGTGCCAGTTCGACAGGGGGCGGGGGGGGTGGAAGCAATCAGCCCCAGCATTTT	CASSTGGGGGGSNQPQHF